Each of the 9 T cell receptor beta chains below was sequenced from the same sample in a study of regulatory T cells in long-lasting Graves disease. Time point given: persistent/refractory GD, antithyroid drugs over 5 years with positive TRAb. PBMC-derived RNA was used for the TCR library. To make TCR beta libraries, researchers used iRepertoire HTBI primers and Arm-PCR of CDR3 regions. From the multiplex PCR reads, TCRdb called clonotypes with MiXCR, one entry per CDR3 protein. The sample lists fewer than 600,000 distinct CDR3 sequences, around a fifth seen once, with over 10% in the top ten. Here the sequenced sample was peripheral blood mononuclear cells (PBMCs), taken when the disease was refractory, from a patient treated with antithyroid drugs. Receptors originate from a female donor with Graves disease.

This clonotype was counted at least ten times. V and J are TRBV12-3 or TRBV12-4 and TRBJ1-2; D is undetermined. The V end was cut by 5 bases, the J end by 4 bases, with 14 bases between. The CDR3 is 14 amino acids. The DNA for the CDR3 is TGTGCCAGCAGTAGACGGGAGGGCCCCTATGGCTACACCTTC. Translated, it gives CASSRREGPYGYTF.

This clonotype was recorded a few times. The chain joins TRBV20-1 to TRBJ1-2, with D tentatively TRBD1 (5 bases). The germline CDR1 and CDR2 sequences are DFQATT and SNEGSKA (reference sequence). Trimming shortened V by 3 bases and J by 2 bases, and 13 bases separated the two germline ends. This CDR3 has 14 residues. CDR3 amino acids: CSASPGPQNYGYTF. For the CDR3, the DNA is TGCAGTGCTAGCCCGGGACCGCAGAACTATGGCTACACCTTC.

In this sample, this clonotype turned up a few times. V usage is TRBV30 and J usage is TRBJ1-3; TRBD1 matches 7 bases. CDR1 is GTSNPN, CDR2 SVGIG, per germline (reference sequence). V dropped 4 bases and J dropped 7; count of bases not matched to a gene: 10. The CDR3 has 14 residues. The CDR3 spells CAWTSTGFGNTIYF. CDR3 bases: TGTGCCTGGACCTCGACAGGGTTTGGCAACACCATATATTTT.

The chain is built from TRBV19 and TRBJ1-1; D is unresolved. Germline V gene sequence: CDR1 LNHDA, CDR2 SQIVND (reference sequence). The V and J ends lost 4 bases and 0 bases respectively, with 9 bases between them. The CDR3 is 14 residues long. In DNA, the CDR3 is TGTGCCAGTAGTAGGAACAGATTGAACACTGAAGCTTTCTTT. This encodes CASSRNRLNTEAFF.

This clonotype appeared a few times. The chain uses TRBV6-5 and TRBJ1-2, with 7 bases matching TRBD1. Trimming cost V 3 bases and J 2 bases; bases outside gene matches: 6. This CDR3 region has 15 residues. Germline V CDR1 and CDR2: MNHEY, SVGAGI. CDR3 sequence (DNA): TGTGCCAGCAGTTATCAGACAGGGCAGAACTATGGCTACACCTTC. Its translation: CASSYQTGQNYGYTF.

This clonotype was found many times. The V gene is TRBV6-5, the J gene TRBJ1-4; D gene ambiguous. The CDR3 runs 16 residues. The germline V and J ends were trimmed by 0 bases and 6 bases, with 14 bases remaining between them. From germline, CDR1 is MNHEY and CDR2 SVGAGI. The DNA of the CDR3 is TGTGCCAGCAGTTACTCTGCGGAGACATCGGATGAAAAACTGTTTTTT. Translated, it gives CASSYSAETSDEKLFF.

This clonotype was counted many times. V and J are TRBV14 and TRBJ2-5; TRBD2 aligns across 8 bases. This CDR3 comprises 22 residues. CDR1 and CDR2 from the germline V gene are SGHDN and FVKESK. J lost 1 base, V lost 2 bases, and 24 bases had no gene match. CDR3 residues: CASSQPISGLASYLSFQETQYF. The CDR3 DNA reads as TGTGCCAGCAGCCAACCGATCTCTGGACTAGCCTCGTACTTATCCTTCCAAGAGACCCAGTACTTC.

Turning to this clonotype: Given a much more abundant clone one base away, this may be a read error. Here the CDR3 omits its conserved ending phenylalanine or tryptophan, so a read error is the likely source. The V and J genes are TRBV18 and TRBJ2-5; D is unresolved. Germline CDR1 KGHSH, CDR2 LQKENI. Trimming removed 0 bases from V and 4 bases from J, with 3 bases in between. The CDR3 has 12 amino acids. The CDR3 DNA reads TGTGCCAGCTCACCACCAGCAGAGACCCAGTACCTC. Translated, it gives CASSPPAETQYL.

This clonotype has ten or more counts. V and J are TRBV29-1 and TRBJ1-1; no reliable D call. V lost 4 bases and J 3 bases, leaving 6 bases between the germline ends. The CDR3 is 11 residues long. Germline V gene sequence: CDR1 SQVTM, CDR2 ANQGSEA. In nucleotides, the CDR3 is TGCAGCGTTGCATTGGACACTGAAGCTTTCTTT. Translated: CSVALDTEAFF.